These 2 T cell receptor beta chains were all obtained from the same sample, sequenced in a study of TIL therapy for anti-PD-1-resistant metastatic lung cancer. The libraries were made with immunoSEQ v3. Produced via immunoSEQ multiplex PCR; TCRdb's table is partial and in-frame only. The data show about 59,000 clones, 73% seen once. The time point was: pre-treatment sample, taken before nivolumab and TIL therapy. The sample in question was blood, obtained at baseline. All receptors come from a person aged 25 to 85 with non-small cell lung cancer.

CDR3 sequence (DNA): TGCAGTGCCCATCTAGGGGATACGCAGTATTTT. It encodes CSAHLGDTQYF. This rearrangement joins TRBV20-1 to TRBJ2-3; no clear D. Trimming cost V 6 bases and J 6 bases, with 10 bases left between them. Germline CDR1 is DFQATT and CDR2 is SNEGSKA (reference sequence). The CDR3 is made up of 11 amino acids.

A single count supports this clone. This chain links TRBV5-1 with TRBJ2-5, with 8 bases lining up with TRBD2. V shed 4 bases and J 4 bases; nucleotides not matched to a gene: 9. Germline V lookup: CDR1 SGHRS, CDR2 YFSETQ. The CDR3 runs to 15 residues. The CDR3 bases are TGCGCCAGCAGCCCGGGGGGGAATTGGGGAGAGACCCAGTACTTC. Protein product: CASSPGGNWGETQYF. Full variable domain (rest looked up from reference TRBV5-1 and TRBJ2-5): KAGVTQTPRYLIKTRGQQVTLSCSPISGHRSVSWYQQTPGQGLQFLFEYFSETQRNKGNFPGRFSGRQFSNSRSEMNVSTLELGDSALYLCASSPGGNWGETQYFGPGTRLLVL.